The entry below gives a single T cell receptor (beta chain) sequence along with its context. The data derive from a study of cytomegalovirus exposure and HLA in healthy donors. The primer mix had 60 Vbeta and 13 Jbeta primers. This table comes from immunoSEQ multiplex PCR, and its TCRdb copy is limited to in-frame clones, with some not included. The sample consists of approximately 140,000 clones, about three quarters of them appearing once. CDR3 length: 14 amino acids. Germline values: CDR1 KGHSH, CDR2 LQKENI. The V and J ends lost 2 bases and 0 bases, in that order; junction bases with no gene match: 0.

This receptor was taken from a man in his forties in good health and CMV-seropositive. The sample comprised PBMCs. The rearrangement joins TRBV18 to TRBJ1-2; 7 bases are a match to TRBD1. This CDR3 is CASSPGTANYGYTF. DNA for the CDR3: TGTGCCAGCTCACCAGGGACAGCTAACTATGGCTACACCTTC.